This T cell receptor beta chain was recorded in a study of cytomegalovirus exposure and HLA in healthy donors. Regarding the study as a whole: No immune exposure information besides CMV serostatus was available. Most TCR sequences proved rare, with some public TCRs found in many donors.

PCR primers comprised 60 Vbeta and 13 Jbeta primers. Here immunoSEQ multiplex PCR was the method, and the copy in TCRdb shows in-frame clones only, minus some. The clone table shows about 110,000 clones, with the ten largest holding around 7%. On this clone: Its antigen is as yet unknown.

The origin of this receptor is a man in his forties in good health and CMV-seropositive. The sequenced material came from PBMCs.

Here the CDR3 reads CASRAGSPTTGELFF. In nucleotides, the CDR3 is TGTGCCAGCAGGGCCGGGTCACCAACGACCGGGGAGCTGTTTTTT. The chain combines TRBV6-5 with TRBJ2-2; D gene ambiguous. From germline, CDR1 is MNHEY and CDR2 SVGAGI. This CDR3 contains 15 residues. V was cut by 6 bases and J by 5 bases, with 16 bases left in between.